This record covers a single T cell receptor (beta chain). No antigen is known for it. This is likely a read error, given that the CDR3 carries no conserved phenylalanine or tryptophan at its end. This sample is drawn from a study of human T cells and chemical hapten exposure. As for the study in general: On the upper back, patch tests were applied with 0.01% DPC and read at 6 days. Patients, a majority of them female, were diagnosed with alopecia areata, totalis or universalis. Study outcomes and limitations: Expanded TCRs grouped into significantly more large CDR3 similarity clusters than controls produced.

This CDR3 has 15 residues. Per the germline V gene, CDR1 is LGHDT and CDR2 is YNNKEL (reference sequence). V shed 4 bases, J shed 0 bases, and the junction held 1 base outside the gene matches. TCRdb used MiXCR to reprocess the RACE reads, holding one entry per CDR3 protein. The table shows roughly 69,000 distinct CDR3 sequences, with 10% occurring only once. The time point is: patch test 2, 6 weeks after DPC sensitization. As to treatment: therapeutic diphenylcyclopropenone sensitization with weekly scalp DPC. The V call is TRBV3-1, the J call TRBJ2-1; 9 nucleotides match TRBD1. Specimen: whole blood, collected in connection with sensitization to the hapten diphenylcyclopropenone (DPC). This clonotype was obtained from a woman aged 45 to 65 with alopecia areata. Some clones in this sample may be carry-over from other donors' samples. CDR3 loop: CASSLDRGSYNEQFY. The CDR3 nucleotides read TGTGCCAGCAGCCTGGACAGGGGCTCCTACAATGAGCAGTTCTAC.